The clone carrying this T cell receptor beta chain was counted a few times. These data originate in a study of blood T cell repertoires in COVID-19. Germline V gene lookup returns CDR1 MNHEY and CDR2 SVGAGI. With 0 bases removed from V and 2 bases from J, the gap between germline ends came to 11 bases. The CDR3 loop spans 16 amino acids. The data were produced by immunoSEQ multiplex PCR, yet TCRdb's version contains in-frame clones alone and is incomplete. Among 120,000 to 150,000 clones, 86% were seen once, and the ten largest hold almost 8.5%. Sequencing was carried out using peripheral blood. J is TRBJ2-1 and V is TRBV6-5; D might be TRBD1 (5 bases). The TCR sequence derives from a woman aged 60-75 years with acute or convalescent COVID-19. The CDR3 nucleotides read TGTGCCAGCAGTTACTCTAGACCACAGGCCTACAATGAGCAGTTCTTC. It translates to CASSYSRPQAYNEQFF.